The 31 T cell receptor beta chains reported below all come from one sample, sequenced in a study of T cell repertoires in ileal Crohn's disease (dated by TCRdb to between 2017 and 2020). Libraries were made using the immunoSEQ multiplex PCR assay. The clones in this table, taken by TCRdb from immuneACCESS, are in-frame only. Not every clone is retained; where verified, under half of the shortfall comes from an unresolved V gene, and the cause of the rest is unknown. Recorded for this sample are about 5,700 clones; approximately 80% of them occurred a single time. The top ten hold roughly 6.2% of the sample. The sequenced sample consisted of ileal tissue. The receptors stem from an adult with Crohn's disease.

This clone has just a few counts. CDR3 sequence: CASGLVRDGRTDYNEQFF. The CDR3 DNA reads as TGTGCTAGTGGTTTGGTAAGGGACGGGAGGACGGACTACAATGAGCAGTTCTTC. The V and J genes are TRBV12-5 and TRBJ2-1; 7 bases are a match to TRBD2. With V trimmed by 0 bases and J by 3 bases, 11 bases remained unmatched. Germline CDR1 and CDR2: LGHNT and FRNRAP. CDR3 length equals 18 residues.

The rearrangement uses TRBV28 and TRBJ2-7; TRBD1 is a possible D gene (6 bases). Germline-derived CDR1 and CDR2 are MDHEN and SYDVKM. The CDR3 spans 14 residues. The ends were cut back, 8 bases at V and 2 bases at J, with 16 bases in the middle. CDR3 region: CASGRDTLTYEQYF. The CDR3 DNA follows: TGTGCCAGCGGCCGGGACACCCTAACCTACGAGCAGTACTTC. Supplemented by reference TRBV28 and TRBJ2-7, the full variable domain reads DVKVTQSSRYLVKRTGEKVFLECVQDMDHENMFWYRQDPGLGLRLIYFSYDVKMKEKGDIPEGYSVSREKKERFSLILESASTNQTSMYLCASGRDTLTYEQYFGPGTRLTVT.

This chain links TRBV11-2 with TRBJ2-1; TRBD2 aligns across 11 bases. The ends lost 3 bases at V and 6 bases at J; junction bases unmatched: 1. CDR3 length: 14 amino acids. The germline CDR1 and CDR2 sequences are SGHAT and FQNNGV. DNA of the CDR3: TGTGCCAGCAGCTTTACTAGCGGGAGCAATGAGCAGTTCTTC. As protein: CASSFTSGSNEQFF.

The chain couples TRBV28 to TRBJ2-3; no clear D gene. Trimming took off 5 bases at V and 8 bases at J, with 11 bases between the two ends. Germline-derived CDR1 and CDR2 are MDHEN and SYDVKM. The CDR3 loop spans 12 amino acids. CDR3 DNA sequence: TGTGCCAGCAGTCTCCTGGGCGCTACGCAGTATTTT. This encodes CASSLLGATQYF.

This chain connects TRBV6-1 to TRBJ2-2; D remains ambiguous. Germline CDR1 is MNHNS and CDR2 is SASEGT. With 4 bases removed from V and 2 bases from J, the gap between germline ends came to 8 bases. The length of the CDR3 is 14 residues. CDR3 residues: CASSAQLNTGELFF. In nucleotides, the CDR3 is TGTGCCAGCAGTGCACAGCTTAACACCGGGGAGCTGTTTTTT.

In its sample, this clone ranks as large. This chain links TRBV7-6 with TRBJ1-3; no clear D. In germline, CDR1 is SGHVS, CDR2 FNYEAQ. This CDR3 comprises 13 residues. V was shortened by 8 bases and J by 1 base, with 9 bases between the two germline ends. For the CDR3, the DNA is TGTGCCAGCGCGAGGGTATCTGGAAACACCATATATTTT. It specifies CASARVSGNTIYF.

This clone was recorded only once. Distinct nucleotide sequences in the sample also encode this CDR3. The chain links TRBV9 to TRBJ1-6, with D possibly matching TRBD1 (5 bases). Trimming removed 1 base from V and 9 bases from J, with 14 bases in between. The CDR3 is 15 residues long. Germline CDR1 is SGDLS and CDR2 is YYNGEE. The CDR3 loop is CASSVSSGNGSPLHF. The CDR3 nucleotides are TGTGCCAGCAGCGTATCTTCAGGGAATGGTTCACCCCTCCACTTT.

The rearrangement uses TRBV11-2 and TRBJ1-1, with D unclear. Germline V gene lookup returns CDR1 SGHAT and CDR2 FQNNGV. This CDR3 has 11 amino acids. V was shortened by 1 base and J by 7 bases, with 4 bases between the two germline ends. CDR3: CASSLVNEAFF. The CDR3 DNA reads as TGTGCCAGCAGCTTAGTAAATGAAGCTTTCTTT.

The J gene is TRBJ1-1, the V gene TRBV5-4; D is undetermined. The CDR3 consists of 15 residues. V was cut by 0 bases and J by 0 bases, with 9 bases left in between. The germline V gene encodes CDR1 SGHNT and CDR2 YYREEE (reference sequence). The CDR3 region has the DNA TGTGCCAGCAGCTTGGACGCGGATTTGAACACTGAAGCTTTCTTT. Its protein product is CASSLDADLNTEAFF. Variable domain in full (rest from reference TRBV5-4 and TRBJ1-1): ETGVTQSPTHLIKTRGQQVTLRCSSQSGHNTVSWYQQALGQGPQFIFQYYREEENGRGNFPPRFSGLQFPNYSSELNVNALELDDSALYLCASSLDADLNTEAFFGQGTRLTVV.

The J gene is TRBJ2-7, the V gene TRBV2; D unclear. V was clipped by 10 bases and J by 2 bases, with 15 bases between them. CDR1 is SNHLY and CDR2 is FYNNEI in the germline V gene. This CDR3 is built from 13 residues. DNA for the CDR3: TGTGCCATATCAAGACTTAGGCCCTACGAGCAGTACTTC. It codes for CAISRLRPYEQYF.

Only a few counts were recorded for this clone. The V and J genes are TRBV2 and TRBJ1-4; TRBD1 might be the D (5 bases). V was clipped by 6 bases and J by 7 bases, with 15 bases between them. The CDR3 has 14 amino acids. Germline V gene lookup returns CDR1 SNHLY and CDR2 FYNNEI. CDR3 sequence (DNA): TGTGCCAGCAGCAGAACAGGTTTAGGTGAAAAACTGTTTTTT. Translated, it gives CASSRTGLGEKLFF.

The J gene is TRBJ1-6, the V gene TRBV6-6; TRBD1 is a possible D gene (5 bases). The CDR3 has 15 amino acids. V lost 5 bases and J lost 7, with 15 bases in between. Germline V CDR1 and CDR2: MNHNY, SVGAGI (reference sequence). The CDR3 loop is CASSGAATSNSPLHF. In nucleotides, the CDR3 is TGTGCCAGCAGTGGGGCGGCCACCTCAAATTCACCCCTCCACTTT.

This clone was counted once. The chain joins TRBV10-3 to TRBJ1-1; 7 bases match TRBD1. Losses at the gene ends were 7 bases for V and 5 bases for J; bases not matched to a gene: 10. The CDR3 spans 14 residues. From germline, CDR1 is ENHRY and CDR2 SYGVKD. DNA for the CDR3: TGTGCCATCACCGACCCAGGGGGGAGTACTGAAGCTTTCTTT. As protein: CAITDPGGSTEAFF.

The genes are TRBV30 and TRBJ2-5; no clear D. The DNA end favors TRBJ2-7, so the J call may be wrong. CDR1 is GTSNPN and CDR2 is SVGIG in the germline V gene (reference sequence). The CDR3 totals 14 residues. The DNA of the CDR3 is TGTGCCTGGAGTGACAGAGCTTCCTCCTACGAGCAGTACTTC. Protein sequence: CAWSDRASSYEQYF.

This clone has a single count. The chain links TRBV7-2 to TRBJ1-1; 8 bases map to TRBD1. CDR1 is SGHTA and CDR2 is FQGNSA in the germline V gene. The CDR3 covers 15 residues. The ends lost 5 bases at V and 1 base at J; junction bases unmatched: 6. The CDR3 sequence: CASSARDRPNTEAFF. The CDR3, as DNA: TGTGCCAGCAGCGCCAGGGACAGGCCGAACACTGAAGCTTTCTTT.

V usage is TRBV6-5 and J usage is TRBJ1-1, with D unclear. The CDR3 contains 13 residues. The V and J ends lost 0 bases and 8 bases respectively, with 10 bases between them. Germline V gene lookup returns CDR1 MNHEY and CDR2 SVGAGI. The chain's CDR3 is CASSYSSGSEAFF. In DNA, the CDR3 is TGTGCCAGCAGTTACTCGAGCGGCAGCGAAGCTTTCTTT.

This chain connects TRBV5-7 to TRBJ2-7; 8 bases agree with TRBD1. TRBV5-7 is given ORF status, its function remaining uncertain. There are 16 residues in the CDR3. V was pared by 0 bases and J by 5 bases, with 10 bases of the junction left unmatched. The CDR3 DNA reads TGTGCCAGCAGCTTGGCCAGGACAGGGTGCCCCAACGAGCAGTACTTC. Residues: CASSLARTGCPNEQYF.

A word on this clone: At one of its ends the junction is not consistent with the germline gene, which may arise from a read error. DNA for the CDR3: TGCGCCAGCAGCTCTGCCGGGACAGGGGCTGTACGAGCAGTGAACTTC. It is translated as CASSSAGTGAVRAVNF. V gene TRBV5-1 combines with J gene TRBJ2-7; 10 positions agree with TRBD1. CDR3 length equals 16 residues. Germline V gene sequence: CDR1 SGHRS, CDR2 YFSETQ. Full variable domain (rest looked up from reference TRBV5-1 and TRBJ2-7): KAGVTQTPRYLIKTRGQQVTLSCSPISGHRSVSWYQQTPGQGLQFLFEYFSETQRNKGNFPGRFSGRQFSNSRSEMNVSTLELGDSALYLCASSSAGTGAVRAVNFGPGTRLTVT.

The CDR3 nucleotides read TGTGCCAGCAGGCAGCACAGGGGGCCCGAAAAACTGTTTTTT. Its translation: CASRQHRGPEKLFF. This rearrangement joins TRBV7-2 to TRBJ1-4; 9 nucleotides line up with TRBD1. Germline V gene data show CDR1 as SGHTA and CDR2 as FQGNSA. J lost 8 bases, V lost 6 bases, and 7 bases had no gene match. The CDR3 has 14 residues.

This sequence joins TRBV27 and TRBJ2-5, with no clear D. Germline V lookup: CDR1 MNHEY, CDR2 SMNVEV (reference sequence). With 1 base removed from V and 4 bases from J, the gap between germline ends came to 10 bases. The CDR3 runs to 14 residues. CDR3 loop: CASSLLQVPETQYF. The CDR3 coding sequence is TGTGCCAGCAGTTTATTGCAGGTCCCAGAGACCCAGTACTTC.

J is TRBJ1-2 and V is TRBV10-3, with 7 bases that match TRBD1. CDR3 size: 14 residues. Germline CDR1 reads ENHRY; CDR2 reads SYGVKD. V lost 7 bases, J lost 5 bases, and 10 bases stayed unmatched. The CDR3: CAITSTGTDYGYTF. For the CDR3, the DNA is TGTGCCATCACCTCCACCGGGACAGATTATGGCTACACCTTC.

J is TRBJ2-1 and V is TRBV28; possibly TRBD2 for D (5 bases). Germline loops: CDR1 MDHEN, CDR2 SYDVKM. V was cut by 1 base and J by 11 bases, with 9 bases left in between. The CDR3 runs 12 residues. This CDR3 reads CASSLLRGKQFF. CDR3 in DNA: TGTGCCAGCAGTTTATTACGGGGAAAGCAGTTCTTC.

V gene TRBV19 combines with J gene TRBJ1-1; 8 bases are shared with TRBD1. J was trimmed by 1 base and V by 10 bases; bases with no gene match: 11. The CDR3 spans 15 residues. Germline loops: CDR1 LNHDA, CDR2 SQIVND (reference sequence). CDR3 protein: CATHRWTGKNTEAFF. In nucleotides, the CDR3 is TGTGCCACGCATAGATGGACAGGGAAGAACACTGAAGCTTTCTTT.

On this clone: Other DNA sequences in the sample encode the same CDR3. This chain links TRBV9 with TRBJ1-6; D remains ambiguous. The CDR3 consists of 15 residues. Trimming removed 1 base from V and 9 bases from J, with 14 bases in between. Germline loops: CDR1 SGDLS, CDR2 YYNGEE. CDR3 bases: TGTGCCAGCAGCGTATCATCGGGTAACGGTTCACCCCTCCACTTT. It translates to CASSVSSGNGSPLHF. Combining the CDR3 with reference TRBV9 and TRBJ1-6 gives the whole variable domain DSGVTQTPKHLITATGQRVTLRCSPRSGDLSVYWYQQSLDQGLQFLIQYYNGEERAKGNILERFSAQQFPDLHSELNLSSLELGDSALYFCASSVSSGNGSPLHFGNGTRLTVT.

The chain links TRBV28 to TRBJ1-6; no firm D call. The ends were cut back, 5 bases at V and 0 bases at J, with 11 bases in the middle. The CDR3 has 16 amino acids. Germline V gene lookup returns CDR1 MDHEN and CDR2 SYDVKM. The CDR3 reads CASSPPWSSYNSPLHF. CDR3 DNA: TGTGCCAGCAGTCCACCCTGGAGCTCCTATAATTCACCCCTCCACTTT. The variable domain in full, completed from reference TRBV28 and TRBJ1-6, reads DVKVTQSSRYLVKRTGEKVFLECVQDMDHENMFWYRQDPGLGLRLIYFSYDVKMKEKGDIPEGYSVSREKKERFSLILESASTNQTSMYLCASSPPWSSYNSPLHFGNGTRLTVT.

The rearrangement joins TRBV28 to TRBJ1-5; 10 bases map to TRBD1. Germline V gene sequence: CDR1 MDHEN, CDR2 SYDVKM. The CDR3 is 15 residues long. Trimming removed 6 bases from V and 6 bases from J; junction bases left unmatched: 8. The CDR3 reads CASRTGTGVSQPQHF. The CDR3 DNA follows: TGTGCCAGCAGGACCGGGACAGGGGTTTCTCAGCCCCAGCATTTT.

Only a few counts were recorded for this clone. The same CDR3 is also encoded by other DNA sequences in this sample. V usage is TRBV6-5 and J usage is TRBJ2-1; TRBD2 agrees at 13 bases. J gave up 5 bases and V 5 bases, and 3 bases lay outside the gene matches. The CDR3 is made up of 15 amino acids. Germline CDR1 MNHEY, CDR2 SVGAGI. The CDR3 here is CASSRGTSGDNEQFF. CDR3 in DNA: TGTGCCAGCAGTCGCGGGACTAGCGGGGACAATGAGCAGTTCTTC.

The rearrangement uses TRBV5-4 and TRBJ2-7; no clear D. CDR1 SGHNT and CDR2 YYREEE come from the germline V gene (reference sequence). The CDR3 runs 14 residues. The V and J ends lost 0 bases and 2 bases respectively, with 9 bases between them. CDR3 DNA sequence: TGTGCCAGCAGCTTGGACGCGCCACCCTACGAGCAGTACTTC. It translates to CASSLDAPPYEQYF.

The chain's CDR3 is CASSSVKAGVSYEQYF. CDR3 in DNA: TGTGCCAGCAGCTCGGTCAAAGCCGGGGTCTCCTACGAGCAGTACTTC. This rearrangement joins TRBV5-6 to TRBJ2-7; perhaps TRBD2 as D (5 bases). Germline V gives CDR1 SGHDT, CDR2 YYEEEE. Trimming left V 3 bases short and J 0 bases short, with 16 bases between. CDR3 length: 16 amino acids.

Note on this clone: One junction end disagrees with the germline gene, perhaps due to a read error. The chain is built from TRBV6-1 and TRBJ1-3; D not certain. Germline V gives CDR1 MNHNS, CDR2 SASEGT. This CDR3 is 16 amino acids long. CDR3 nucleotides: TGTGCCAGCAGTGCCTCGCGGCATCTCTCTGGAAGCACCATATATTTT. This encodes CASSASRHLSGSTIYF.

This chain links TRBV4-1 with TRBJ1-6; 7 bases fit TRBD1. CDR3 length: 17 residues. CDR1 is MGHRA and CDR2 is YSYEKL in the germline V gene. J was trimmed by 9 bases and V by 3 bases; bases with no gene match: 14. The CDR3: CASSQLEGALSSSPLHF. CDR3 bases: TGCGCCAGCAGCCAGCTGGAGGGGGCGCTGTCTAGTTCACCCCTCCACTTT.